This paragraph reports one TCR beta chain. The source of the sample is a study of cytomegalovirus exposure and HLA in healthy donors. The PCR used 60 Vbeta and 13 Jbeta primers. TCRdb's table, derived via immunoSEQ multiplex PCR, lists solely in-frame clones and lacks some. The sample records fewer than 100,000 clones, just under 80% being singletons. The germline gives CDR1 GTSNPN, CDR2 SVGIG (reference sequence). Unmatched junction bases numbered 12, after V lost 6 bases and J lost 8 bases. The CDR3 runs 14 residues. Sequenced sample: PBMCs. This TCR came from a woman aged 40-49 years in good health and CMV-seronegative. The chain combines TRBV30 with TRBJ1-4, with TRBD1 matching 7 bases. The CDR3 DNA is TGTGCCTGTTCTCGACAGGGCGGCGTGGAAAAACTGTTTTTT. This sequence encodes CACSRQGGVEKLFF.